The 28 T cell receptor beta chains below come from one sample, sequenced in a study of blood T cells in healthy people across ages. A J-beta primer mix and a sample-barcoded 5' primer were used in a second PCR of about 7 to 12 cycles. TCRdb processed the 5' RACE reads anew with MiXCR; each CDR3 protein has one entry. Of 1.4 million or so distinct CDR3 sequences listed, approximately 39% are singletons. The sample comprised blood. The receptors were sampled from a young woman in good health.

The chain joins TRBV12-3 or TRBV12-4 to TRBJ2-1; 10 positions match TRBD1. The CDR3 totals 20 residues. After removal of 6 bases from V and 0 bases from J, the junction contained 17 bases not matched to a gene. CDR3 protein: CASRGSGQGGPRSSYNEQFF. As DNA, the CDR3 is TGTGCCAGCAGAGGATCAGGACAGGGGGGACCTAGAAGCTCCTACAATGAGCAGTTCTTC.

This clonotype was observed a few times. J is TRBJ2-1 and V is TRBV9, with 7 bases lining up with TRBD1. Germline CDR1 reads SGDLS; CDR2 reads YYNGEE. The CDR3 totals 14 residues. After removal of 3 bases from V and 5 bases from J, the junction contained 5 bases not matched to a gene. DNA of the CDR3: TGTGCCAGCAGCGAACAGGGGTTTGACAATGAGCAGTTCTTC. It yields the protein CASSEQGFDNEQFF.

This clonotype was recorded many times. The chain has TRBV20-1 and TRBJ1-1; TRBD1 is a possible D gene (5 bases). Per the germline V gene, CDR1 is DFQATT and CDR2 is SNEGSKA (reference sequence). The V gene lost 4 bases and the J gene lost 2 bases, with 11 bases spanning the gap. The CDR3 runs to 13 residues. CDR3 in amino acids: CSANADSNTEAFF. The CDR3 coding sequence is TGCAGTGCTAACGCCGACAGTAACACTGAAGCTTTCTTT.

With regard to this clonotype: One junction end does not reproduce the germline sequence, and a read error may be involved. The chain is built from TRBV7-2 and TRBJ2-7, with 10 bases that match TRBD2. The CDR3 has 16 amino acids. Germline V lookup: CDR1 SGHTA, CDR2 FQGNSA. CDR3 residues: CASSSHIAGGSDEQYF. The CDR3 DNA reads TGTGCCAGCAGCTCCCACATAGCGGGAGGCTCCGACGAGCAGTACTTC.

The rearrangement links TRBV20-1 to TRBJ2-4; 12 nucleotides agree with TRBD2. V shed 6 bases and J 7 bases; nucleotides not matched to a gene: 7. Germline V gene lookup returns CDR1 DFQATT and CDR2 SNEGSKA (reference sequence). This CDR3 region has 14 residues. This CDR3 is CSARLAGERNIQYF. The CDR3 bases are TGCAGTGCGCGACTAGCGGGAGAGCGCAACATTCAGTACTTC.

This chain connects TRBV11-2 to TRBJ1-2; D is unresolved. CDR3 length equals 15 residues. CDR1 is SGHAT, CDR2 FQNNGV, per germline. Deletions cut 0 bases from V and 4 bases from J, with 12 bases between. CDR3 in amino acids: CASSLDRRSGYGYTF. DNA of the CDR3: TGTGCCAGCAGCTTAGATCGACGTAGTGGCTATGGCTACACCTTC. The full variable domain, in which reference TRBV11-2 and TRBJ1-2 provide the parts outside the CDR3, is EAGVAQSPRYKIIEKRQSVAFWCNPISGHATLYWYQQILGQGPKLLIQFQNNGVVDDSQLPKDRFSAERLKGVDSTLKIQPAKLEDSAVYLCASSLDRRSGYGYTFGSGTRLTVV.

A single count supports this clonotype. The gene calls are TRBV6-2 or TRBV6-3 and TRBJ2-1; D gene ambiguous. CDR3 length: 12 amino acids. V was pared by 8 bases and J by 4 bases, with 9 bases between. Germline CDR1 and CDR2: MNHEY and SVGEGT. Here the CDR3 DNA reads TGTGCCAGCTGCGACGGTTACAATGAGCAGTTCTTC. This translates into CASCDGYNEQFF.

This clonotype was seen only a few times. The chain combines TRBV28 with TRBJ2-4, with 9 bases fitting TRBD2. The better agreement between TRBJ2-7 and the DNA end casts doubt on the J call. The germline V gene has CDR1 MDHEN and CDR2 SYDVKM. The CDR3 is made up of 17 amino acids. The DNA for the CDR3 is TGTGCCAGCAGTTTATCCCCTCACGTAGCGGGAGTACGCGAGCAGTACTTC. Encoded protein: CASSLSPHVAGVREQYF.

The rearrangement joins TRBV7-8 to TRBJ2-7; D unclear. With 2 bases removed from V and 2 bases from J, the gap between germline ends came to 10 bases. Germline-derived CDR1 and CDR2 are SGHVS and FQNEAQ. The CDR3 loop spans 14 amino acids. In nucleotides, the CDR3 is TGTGCCAGCAGCTTATACGGTAGCACCTACGAGCAGTACTTC. Amino acid sequence: CASSLYGSTYEQYF.

This clonotype was detected only a few times. The chain uses TRBV6-5 and TRBJ1-1; D is undetermined. Germline V lookup: CDR1 MNHEY, CDR2 SVGAGI. This CDR3 has 16 residues. V lost 0 bases and J lost 3, with 14 bases in between. The DNA for the CDR3 is TGTGCCAGCAGTTACTCGATAAAGGGTAGGGACACTGAAGCTTTCTTT. It specifies CASSYSIKGRDTEAFF.

This clonotype occurred many times. V gene TRBV29-1 combines with J gene TRBJ2-5; unclear D gene. This CDR3 region has 11 residues. Trimming removed 8 bases at V and 5 bases at J, with 12 bases between. From germline, CDR1 is SQVTM and CDR2 ANQGSEA. CDR3 in DNA: TGCAGCCTCGGCGGATTGGAGACCCAGTACTTC. Encoded protein: CSLGGLETQYF.

The V gene is TRBV12-5, the J gene TRBJ2-2; TRBD1 might be the D (5 bases). Germline V lookup: CDR1 LGHNT, CDR2 FRNRAP. V was clipped by 0 bases and J by 7 bases, with 6 bases between them. The CDR3 totals 13 residues. CDR3 in DNA: TGTGCTAGTGGTTTGGTCAGGGTCGGGGAGCTGTTTTTT. It translates to CASGLVRVGELFF.

This sequence joins TRBV7-3 and TRBJ2-1; D is ambiguous. The CDR3 is 13 amino acids. CDR1 and CDR2 (germline): SGHTA, FQGTGA. Trimming took 2 bases from V and 12 from J, leaving 14 bases between them. This chain's CDR3 is CASSLLGQDAQFF. The CDR3 DNA sequence: TGTGCCAGCAGCTTACTGGGCCAAGATGCGCAGTTCTTC.

A remark on this clonotype: One end of the junction fails to match germline, which may point to a read error. J is TRBJ2-1 and V is TRBV11-2, with D perhaps matching TRBD1 or TRBD2 (5 bases each). The germline V gene encodes CDR1 SGHAT and CDR2 FQNNGV. The CDR3 is made up of 15 amino acids. CDR3 amino acids: CASSLVRGRYNKQFF. Written as DNA, the CDR3 is TGTGCCAGCAGCTTAGTACGGGGCCGCTACAATAAGCAGTTCTTC.

This clonotype was seen only a few times. The chain employs TRBV9 and TRBJ2-3; possibly TRBD1 or TRBD2 for D (5 bases each). Trimming took off 5 bases at V and 2 bases at J, with 24 bases between the two ends. The CDR3 has 18 amino acids. CDR1 is SGDLS, CDR2 YYNGEE, per germline. CDR3 DNA: TGTGCCAGCAGTACGGGGCCACTCGGAGAGGGCCCCACAGATACGCAGTATTTT. It specifies CASSTGPLGEGPTDTQYF. The variable domain in full, with the rest retrieved from reference TRBV9 and TRBJ2-3, is DSGVTQTPKHLITATGQRVTLRCSPRSGDLSVYWYQQSLDQGLQFLIQYYNGEERAKGNILERFSAQQFPDLHSELNLSSLELGDSALYFCASSTGPLGEGPTDTQYFGPGTRLTVL.

In this sample, this clonotype turned up a few times. This sequence joins TRBV7-9 and TRBJ2-3; D is perhaps TRBD1 (5 bases). The CDR3 loop spans 13 amino acids. Germline values: CDR1 SEHNR, CDR2 FQNEAQ (reference sequence). V lost 5 bases and J lost 5, with 11 bases in between. CDR3 region: CASSPDGQDTQYF. The CDR3 region has the DNA TGTGCCAGCAGCCCCGACGGACAAGATACGCAGTATTTT.

This clonotype has just a few counts. The chain recombines TRBV5-1 with TRBJ1-4; D is perhaps TRBD1 (6 bases). The CDR3 is 15 residues long. Trimming took 2 bases from V and 6 from J, leaving 14 bases between them. CDR1 SGHRS and CDR2 YFSETQ come from the germline V gene. The CDR3 DNA sequence: TGCGCCAGCAGCTTTACAGGGAGCGGCGATGAAAAACTGTTTTTT. This gives the protein CASSFTGSGDEKLFF.

This clonotype was seen a handful of times. The V call is TRBV18, the J call TRBJ2-1; possibly TRBD2 for D (5 bases). Germline CDR1 and CDR2: KGHSH and LQKENI. With 0 bases removed from V and 10 bases from J, the gap between germline ends came to 7 bases. There are 12 residues in the CDR3. The CDR3 protein is CASSPPLDEQFF. The DNA of the CDR3 is TGTGCCAGCTCACCACCACTAGACGAGCAGTTCTTC.

Concerning this clonotype itself: Possible read error: a much larger clone is one base away. This chain joins TRBV3-1 and TRBJ2-3; D uncertain. This CDR3 region has 14 residues. Trimming left V 0 bases short and J 5 bases short, with 9 bases between. Germline CDR1 is LGHDT and CDR2 is YNNKEL (reference sequence). DNA for the CDR3: TGTGCCAGCAGCCAAGAAACTTTCATAGATACGCAGTATTTT. Residues: CASSQETFIDTQYF.

The chain carries TRBV29-1 and TRBJ2-7, with TRBD2 matching 7 bases. The ends lost 4 bases at V and 2 bases at J; junction bases unmatched: 2. The CDR3 extends over 12 amino acids. The germline gives CDR1 SQVTM, CDR2 ANQGSEA. The CDR3 coding sequence is TGCAGCGTTGGCGGGACTACCTACGAGCAGTACTTC. Translating gives CSVGGTTYEQYF.

This clonotype has only a few counts. The rearrangement joins TRBV3-1 to TRBJ2-3, with TRBD2 matching over 9 bases. Losses at the gene ends were 7 bases for V and 2 bases for J; bases not matched to a gene: 7. Germline CDR1 reads LGHDT; CDR2 reads YNNKEL (reference sequence). The CDR3 totals 15 residues. CDR3 sequence (DNA): TGTGCCAGCAACGCGGGGGGGCGTTTCACAGATACGCAGTATTTT. Translation gives CASNAGGRFTDTQYF.

The chain links TRBV24-1 to TRBJ2-3, with D possibly matching TRBD2 (5 bases). Germline V gene sequence: CDR1 KGHDR, CDR2 SFDVKD. V was shortened by 12 bases and J by 0 bases, with 21 bases between the two germline ends. The CDR3 runs 16 residues. The CDR3 region is CAATPMTTGSTDTQYF. In DNA, the CDR3 is TGTGCCGCGACCCCAATGACGACGGGAAGCACAGATACGCAGTATTTT.

The chain is built from TRBV29-1 and TRBJ2-3, with 11 bases lining up with TRBD1. Trimming removed 6 bases from V and 2 bases from J; junction bases left unmatched: 7. Germline CDR1 is SQVTM and CDR2 is ANQGSEA. There are 15 residues in the CDR3. CDR3 nucleotide sequence: TGCAGCGTGCGGAGGACAGGGGGCCTCACAGATACGCAGTATTTT. Protein product: CSVRRTGGLTDTQYF.

The chain is built from TRBV3-1 and TRBJ1-5; possible D gene TRBD1, 5 bases. V gave up 5 bases and J gave up 0 bases, with 11 bases separating them. This CDR3 spans 15 amino acids. The germline CDR1 and CDR2 sequences are LGHDT and YNNKEL (reference sequence). The CDR3 region has the DNA TGTGCCAGCAGCAGGTCGGGGCTTAGCAATCAGCCCCAGCATTTT. Encoded protein: CASSRSGLSNQPQHF.

The CDR3: CSAIRDTYSYEQYF. CDR3 bases: TGCAGTGCTATCCGGGACACCTACTCCTACGAGCAGTACTTC. This chain links TRBV20-1 with TRBJ2-7, with D possibly matching TRBD1 (6 bases). This CDR3 region has 14 residues. Per germline, CDR1 DFQATT and CDR2 SNEGSKA (reference sequence). V was shortened by 4 bases and J by 0 bases, with 13 bases between the two germline ends.

This clonotype has just a few counts. The V call is TRBV12-3 or TRBV12-4, the J call TRBJ1-1, with D tentatively TRBD1 (6 bases). Trimming cost V 3 bases and J 6 bases, with 14 bases left between them. The length of the CDR3 is 14 residues. The CDR3 DNA reads TGTGCCAGCAGTTTGCAGGGGCGGTTCGCTGAAGCTTTCTTT. The encoded protein is CASSLQGRFAEAFF.

The count of this clonotype is one. J is TRBJ2-2 and V is TRBV29-1; 8 bases line up with TRBD2. The V segment lost 6 bases and the J segment 7 bases; nucleotides outside the gene matches: 4. Germline V gene lookup returns CDR1 SQVTM and CDR2 ANQGSEA. CDR3 size: 12 residues. The CDR3 region has the DNA TGCAGCGTAGCGGGAGATATCGGGGAGCTGTTTTTT. It is translated as CSVAGDIGELFF.

The rearrangement links TRBV5-1 to TRBJ1-1; 7 bases align to TRBD1. J gave up 1 base and V 4 bases, and 16 bases lay outside the gene matches. Germline CDR1 reads SGHRS; CDR2 reads YFSETQ. The CDR3 is 18 amino acids. The CDR3 is CASSPWTGLSLENTEAFF. The CDR3 bases are TGCGCCAGCAGCCCCTGGACAGGTCTGTCTCTTGAGAACACTGAAGCTTTCTTT.